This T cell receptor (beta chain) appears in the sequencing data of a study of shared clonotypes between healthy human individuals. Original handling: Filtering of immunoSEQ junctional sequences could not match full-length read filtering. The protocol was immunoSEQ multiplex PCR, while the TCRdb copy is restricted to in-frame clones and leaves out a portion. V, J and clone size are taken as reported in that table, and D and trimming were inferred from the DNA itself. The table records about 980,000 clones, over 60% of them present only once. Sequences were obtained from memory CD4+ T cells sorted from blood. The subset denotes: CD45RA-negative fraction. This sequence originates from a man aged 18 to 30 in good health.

The CDR3 DNA follows: TGTGCCAGCAGTTTAGTCGGTAAAGCCCTTGGGCCCGGGGAGCTGTTTTTT. This sequence encodes CASSLVGKALGPGELFF. This chain uses TRBV27 with TRBJ2-2; D remains unclear. CDR1 MNHEY and CDR2 SMNVEV come from the germline V gene (reference sequence). Trimming shortened V by 2 bases and J by 6 bases, and 19 bases separated the two germline ends. The CDR3 runs to 17 residues.